These T cell receptor beta chains were read from a single sample in a study of blood T cell repertoires in COVID-19. Data came from immunoSEQ multiplex PCR; TCRdb stores just in-frame clones and leaves some out. The data hold about 430,000 clones, with roughly 88% observed a single time. Sequencing was performed on PBMCs or T cells enriched from blood (not recorded which). Source of these receptors: a woman under 30 who had been exposed to COVID-19. The CDR3 runs from the conserved cysteine through the conserved F or W. Fields, in order: V gene, clone size, J gene, D gene, CDR3 DNA, CDR3 protein. D genes are given only for firm matches. Only part of the rows carry a size: once, few, many, or a class if the clone is expanded.

V gene: TRBV5-1
clone size: once
J gene: TRBJ1-1
D gene: TRBD1
CDR3 DNA: TGCGCCAGCAGCCCCGCAGGGGGGAACACTGAAGCTTTCTTT
CDR3 protein: CASSPAGGNTEAFF

V gene: TRBV5-6
clone size: .
J gene: TRBJ1-1
D gene: .
CDR3 DNA: TGTGCCAGCAGCTTCAGGGACACTGAAGCTTTCTTT
CDR3 protein: CASSFRDTEAFF

V gene: TRBV13
clone size: .
J gene: TRBJ1-1
D gene: .
CDR3 DNA: TGTGCCAGACGACCATCCCCGGGACAATTGAACACTGAAGCTTTCTTT
CDR3 protein: CARRPSPGQLNTEAFF

V gene: TRBV10-3
clone size: .
J gene: TRBJ1-4
D gene: .
CDR3 DNA: TGTGCCACCCTGCTACACCCAGGGGAAAAACTGTTTTTT
CDR3 protein: CATLLHPGEKLFF

V gene: TRBV7-3
clone size: .
J gene: TRBJ2-3
D gene: TRBD2
CDR3 DNA: TGTGCCAGCAGCTTAGGGCTAGCGGGGGGCTCAGATACGCAGTATTTT
CDR3 protein: CASSLGLAGGSDTQYF

V gene: TRBV29-1
clone size: .
J gene: TRBJ2-6
D gene: TRBD2
CDR3 DNA: TGCAGCGTTGTGGGAGGGGCTGGGGCCAACGTCCTGACTTTC
CDR3 protein: CSVVGGAGANVLTF

V gene: TRBV7-2
clone size: few
J gene: TRBJ2-7
D gene: TRBD1
CDR3 DNA: TGTGCCAGCAGCTTAGCCTGGGACAGGGACGCCTACGAGCAGTACTTC
CDR3 protein: CASSLAWDRDAYEQYF

V gene: TRBV29-1
clone size: .
J gene: TRBJ1-4
D gene: .
CDR3 DNA: TGCAGCGTCCCGATCGGGGAAAAACTGTTTTTT
CDR3 protein: CSVPIGEKLFF

V gene: TRBV7-3
clone size: .
J gene: TRBJ1-2
D gene: TRBD1
CDR3 DNA: TGTGCCAGCAGTCAGGGGACAGGTTTCAGCGGTGGCTACACCTTC
CDR3 protein: CASSQGTGFSGGYTF

V gene: TRBV4-1
clone size: .
J gene: TRBJ2-7
D gene: .
CDR3 DNA: TGCGCCAGCAGCCAAGTGGGGGTGGACTACTACGAGCAGTACTTC
CDR3 protein: CASSQVGVDYYEQYF

V gene: TRBV14
clone size: .
J gene: TRBJ2-5
D gene: TRBD2
CDR3 DNA: TGTGCCAGCAGCCATTTTCGGACTAGCGGGGAAGAGACCCAGTACTTC
CDR3 protein: CASSHFRTSGEETQYF

V gene: TRBV6-1
clone size: .
J gene: TRBJ2-1
D gene: .
CDR3 DNA: TGTGCCAGCAGTGAAGTAATCGGGGGGCCCTACAATGAGCAGTTCTTC
CDR3 protein: CASSEVIGGPYNEQFF

V gene: TRBV3-1/TRBV3-2
clone size: .
J gene: TRBJ2-5
D gene: TRBD2
CDR3 DNA: TGTGCCAGCAGCCTCGAGGGAGCGGGAGTGGCCCAGTACTTC
CDR3 protein: CASSLEGAGVAQYF

V gene: TRBV6-1
clone size: .
J gene: TRBJ1-2
D gene: TRBD1
CDR3 DNA: TGTGCCAGCAGTGAAAAAGTTGGGACAGGGGTGTGGGGCTACACCTTC
CDR3 protein: CASSEKVGTGVWGYTF

V gene: TRBV18
clone size: .
J gene: TRBJ2-1
D gene: TRBD2
CDR3 DNA: TGTGCCAGCTCATCGCCGGGACTAGCGGGGCAAAACTCCTACAATGAGCAGTTCTTC
CDR3 protein: CASSSPGLAGQNSYNEQFF

V gene: TRBV6-2/TRBV6-3
clone size: .
J gene: TRBJ1-1
D gene: .
CDR3 DNA: TGTGCCAGCAGTTACTCGAAGCTGAACACTGAAGCTTTCTTT
CDR3 protein: CASSYSKLNTEAFF

V gene: TRBV6-5
clone size: .
J gene: TRBJ1-3
D gene: TRBD1
CDR3 DNA: TGTGCCAGCAGCCGGACAGGGGGAAACACCATATATTTT
CDR3 protein: CASSRTGGNTIYF

V gene: TRBV3-1/TRBV3-2
clone size: .
J gene: TRBJ2-5
D gene: .
CDR3 DNA: TGTGCCAGCAGCCAAGGGCCAGGGGATGAGGTCCAAGAGACCCAGTACTTC
CDR3 protein: CASSQGPGDEVQETQYF

V gene: TRBV6-5
clone size: .
J gene: TRBJ1-5
D gene: .
CDR3 DNA: TGTGCCAGCAGACACAGGCGCAATCAGCCCCAGCATTTT
CDR3 protein: CASRHRRNQPQHF

V gene: TRBV7-2
clone size: .
J gene: TRBJ2-1
D gene: TRBD2
CDR3 DNA: TGTGCCAGTGCAGTAGCGGGACACACAATTTACAATGAGCAGTTCTTC
CDR3 protein: CASAVAGHTIYNEQFF

V gene: TRBV19
clone size: once
J gene: TRBJ2-7
D gene: .
CDR3 DNA: TGTGCCACGGCCTTGGACAGCGTCGGAGCCTACGAGCAGTACTTC
CDR3 protein: CATALDSVGAYEQYF

V gene: TRBV7-9
clone size: once
J gene: TRBJ2-1
D gene: .
CDR3 DNA: TGTGCCAGCAGCCCGCTGGCGAGCGATGAGCAGTTCTTC
CDR3 protein: CASSPLASDEQFF

V gene: TRBV4-3
clone size: .
J gene: TRBJ1-3
D gene: TRBD1
CDR3 DNA: TGCGCCAGCAGCCAAGAGGCAACAGGGGCGACGGGAAACACCATATATTTT
CDR3 protein: CASSQEATGATGNTIYF

V gene: TRBV13
clone size: .
J gene: TRBJ1-6
D gene: .
CDR3 DNA: TGTGCCAGCAGCTTGCACGAACAGGTCTATGATTCACCCCTCCACTTT
CDR3 protein: CASSLHEQVYDSPLHF

V gene: TRBV9
clone size: .
J gene: TRBJ2-1
D gene: TRBD2
CDR3 DNA: TGTGCCAGCAGCGTAGATCAGCGGGGGTTTAATGAGCAGTTCTTC
CDR3 protein: CASSVDQRGFNEQFF

V gene: TRBV9
clone size: .
J gene: TRBJ2-1
D gene: TRBD2
CDR3 DNA: TGTGCCAGCAGCGTAGCCGCGGGGACTAGCTACGGCAATGAGCAGTTCTTC
CDR3 protein: CASSVAAGTSYGNEQFF

V gene: TRBV7-3
clone size: few
J gene: TRBJ1-2
D gene: TRBD1
CDR3 DNA: TGTGCCAGCAGCCCACAGCCAGGGGGCGGCAATGGCTACACCTTC
CDR3 protein: CASSPQPGGGNGYTF